Given below is one TCR beta chain in context. Method: immunoSEQ multiplex PCR; TCRdb's copy keeps in-frame clones and lacks some. Seen here are over 150,000 clones, approximately 94% observed once, and the top ten hold 5.5% to 6%. This sample was included in a study of control samples from healthy donors and cancer patients. The V end was cut by 4 bases, the J end by 2 bases, with 9 bases between. CDR3 length equals 13 residues. Germline values: CDR1 LNHDA, CDR2 SQIVND (reference sequence). Sequencing was done on a sample of blood. The receptor comes from a middle-aged man in good health. The gene calls are TRBV19 and TRBJ2-7; D gene ambiguous. CDR3: CASSTGATYEQYF. The CDR3, as DNA: TGTGCCAGTAGTACAGGCGCCACCTACGAGCAGTACTTC.